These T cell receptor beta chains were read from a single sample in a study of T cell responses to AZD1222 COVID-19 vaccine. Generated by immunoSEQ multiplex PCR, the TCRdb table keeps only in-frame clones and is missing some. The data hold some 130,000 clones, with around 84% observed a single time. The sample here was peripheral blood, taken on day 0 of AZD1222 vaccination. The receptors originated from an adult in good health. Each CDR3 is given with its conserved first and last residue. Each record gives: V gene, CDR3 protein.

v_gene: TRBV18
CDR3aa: CASSPRGSENTEAFF

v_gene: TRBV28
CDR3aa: CASRRGGLAQETQYF

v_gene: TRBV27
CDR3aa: CASSTMWNTEAFF

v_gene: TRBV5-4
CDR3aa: CASSLRGTEAFF

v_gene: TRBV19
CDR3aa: CASSTTWGETYSNQPQHF

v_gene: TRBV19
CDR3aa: CASSITRNTEAFF

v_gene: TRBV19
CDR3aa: CASTNWKGEAFF

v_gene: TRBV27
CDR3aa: CASSSNSNNNEQFF

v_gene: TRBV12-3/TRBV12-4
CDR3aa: CASGEAFF

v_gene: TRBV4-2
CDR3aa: CASSQGQGTYEQYF

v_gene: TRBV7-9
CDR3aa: CASSFQGRAGAGELFF

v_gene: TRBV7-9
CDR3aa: CASSHSQGPGGNTIYF

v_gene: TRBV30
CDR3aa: CAWRDRAGQPQHF

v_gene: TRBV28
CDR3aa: CASTNGPGGSYNEQFF

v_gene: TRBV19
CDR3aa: CASSSREPGSTDTQYF

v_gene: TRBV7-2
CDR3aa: CASSLATSGGQETQYF

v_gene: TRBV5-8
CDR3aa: CASSPRGQGPEQFF

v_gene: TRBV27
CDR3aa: CASGINYEQYF

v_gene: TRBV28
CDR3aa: CASKGTYYGYTF

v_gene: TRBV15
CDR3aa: CATSRDLASNYGYTF

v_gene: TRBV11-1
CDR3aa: CASSLAFGRANTGELFF

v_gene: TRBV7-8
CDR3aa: CASSLGGFGANVLTF

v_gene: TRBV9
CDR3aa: CASSDSVTQPQHF

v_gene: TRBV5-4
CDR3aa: CASRLGTAGGELFF

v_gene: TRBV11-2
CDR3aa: CASSLDGTGVPDTQYF

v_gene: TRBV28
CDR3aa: CASSFFVRGSNQPQHF

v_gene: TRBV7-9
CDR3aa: CASSSQANEKLFF

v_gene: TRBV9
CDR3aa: CASSDTADRLPYGYTF

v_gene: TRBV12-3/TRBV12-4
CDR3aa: CASKGRNDAFF

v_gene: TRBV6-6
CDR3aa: CASSYTGASQPQHF

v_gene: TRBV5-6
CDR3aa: CASSGERVDTIYF